This passage covers 12 T cell receptor beta chains from one sample sequenced in a study of blood T cells in healthy people across ages. It was with a sample-barcoded 5' primer and a J-beta primer mix that a second PCR of about 6 to 12 cycles was run. MiXCR was run by TCRdb on the 5' RACE reads, yielding one entry per CDR3 protein. The table has over 1,500,000 distinct CDR3 sequences, around half seen once. The sample comprised blood. The receptor set was obtained from a woman aged 35 to 49 in good health.

Turning to this clonotype: This could be a read error, since a much larger clone is one nucleotide away. This sequence joins TRBV5-1 and TRBJ2-1; 8 bases map to TRBD2. This CDR3 comprises 15 residues. CDR1 and CDR2 (germline): SGHRS, YFSETQ. After removal of 5 bases from V and 11 bases from J, the junction contained 15 bases not matched to a gene. CDR3 sequence (DNA): TGCGCCAGCAGAGAGTCCGCGGGGGGAGCGGATAAGCAGTTCTTC. It translates to CASRESAGGADKQFF.

This clonotype was picked up one time. CDR3 protein: CASTRANFLYGYTF. CDR3 DNA sequence: TGTGCCAGCACTCGGGCCAATTTCCTCTATGGCTACACCTTC. This chain links TRBV6-5 with TRBJ1-2; D is uncertain. CDR3 length: 14 residues. Germline V gives CDR1 MNHEY, CDR2 SVGAGI. V lost 7 bases to trimming and J lost 4 bases, with 16 bases between them.

This chain uses TRBV6-1 with TRBJ2-7; D gene uncertain. Deletions cut 6 bases from V and 0 bases from J, with 15 bases between. Germline lookup yields CDR1 MNHNS and CDR2 SASEGT. This CDR3 comprises 15 residues. The CDR3 is CASREEFLTSYEQYF. The DNA for the CDR3 is TGTGCCAGCAGAGAGGAGTTCCTCACCTCCTACGAGCAGTACTTC.

This clonotype is a singleton in its sample. CDR3 protein: CASSPPTGGANYGYTF. In DNA, the CDR3 is TGTGCCAGCAGCCCGCCGACAGGGGGCGCTAACTATGGCTACACCTTC. The V call is TRBV4-2, the J call TRBJ1-2; TRBD1 matches 10 bases. Looked up from germline, CDR1 is LGHNA and CDR2 is YNFKEQ. Trimming at V came to 4 bases and at J to 0 bases, leaving 5 bases not matched to a gene. The CDR3 covers 16 residues.

This clonotype appeared a few times. The genes are TRBV6-5 and TRBJ2-7; no definite D call. Germline CDR1 reads MNHEY; CDR2 reads SVGAGI. Deletions cut 4 bases from V and 2 bases from J, with 15 bases between. The CDR3 runs to 15 residues. The CDR3 reads CASSLSTTPAYEQYF. The CDR3 DNA follows: TGTGCCAGCAGTTTATCCACTACACCAGCCTACGAGCAGTACTTC.

The V gene is TRBV6-1, the J gene TRBJ2-3, with a possible D match to TRBD2 (6 bases). The length of the CDR3 is 14 residues. Trimming removed 6 bases from V and 0 bases from J, with 10 bases in between. The germline V gene encodes CDR1 MNHNS and CDR2 SASEGT. CDR3 sequence reads: CASRDYVSTDTQYF. CDR3 DNA: TGTGCCAGCAGGGACTACGTAAGCACAGATACGCAGTATTTT.

This chain links TRBV5-1 with TRBJ2-1; possible D gene TRBD1, 7 bases. The germline gives CDR1 SGHRS, CDR2 YFSETQ. The length of the CDR3 is 16 residues. V lost 1 base, J lost 4 bases, and 15 bases lay in between. Here the CDR3 DNA reads TGCGCCAGCAGCTTGAGGGGGGCAGGGGGGTACAATGAGCAGTTCTTC. This codes for CASSLRGAGGYNEQFF.

The J gene is TRBJ2-5, the V gene TRBV6-5, with 9 bases that match TRBD1. Unmatched junction bases numbered 10, after V lost 7 bases and J lost 4 bases. The CDR3 runs 15 residues. Germline-derived CDR1 and CDR2 are MNHEY and SVGAGI. The CDR3 loop reads CASNAGTGLLETQYF. The CDR3 bases are TGTGCCAGCAACGCCGGGACAGGGCTTTTAGAGACCCAGTACTTC.

The rearrangement joins TRBV5-1 to TRBJ2-7, with 7 bases matching TRBD1. CDR3 length: 15 amino acids. The germline V gene has CDR1 SGHRS and CDR2 YFSETQ. The V gene end was trimmed by 4 bases and the J gene end by 2 bases; junction bases not matched to a gene: 9. CDR3 region: CASSLLQGPAYEQYF. DNA of the CDR3: TGCGCCAGCAGCCTACTACAGGGGCCGGCCTACGAGCAGTACTTC.

This clonotype was found a few times. The chain has TRBV4-3 and TRBJ2-1, with TRBD1 identical over 8 bases. This CDR3 comprises 21 residues. The germline gives CDR1 LGHNA, CDR2 YSLEER. The ends lost 0 bases at V and 8 bases at J; junction bases unmatched: 24. The CDR3 here is CASSQDKRAGQGKGWVHEQFF. As DNA, the CDR3 is TGCGCCAGCAGCCAAGATAAAAGGGCCGGACAGGGTAAGGGATGGGTCCATGAGCAGTTCTTC.

This rearrangement joins TRBV29-1 to TRBJ2-1; D may be TRBD1 (5 bases). CDR3 length: 14 residues. V shed 7 bases and J shed 13 bases, with 26 bases lying between them. The germline V gene encodes CDR1 SQVTM and CDR2 ANQGSEA. Here the CDR3 reads CSATVGQGGETQFF. The DNA for the CDR3 is TGCAGCGCCACGGTCGGGCAGGGTGGAGAGACCCAGTTCTTC.

This clonotype has a handful of counts. The genes are TRBV7-2 and TRBJ2-3; TRBD2 matches at 7 bases. From germline, CDR1 is SGHTA and CDR2 FQGNSA. This CDR3 has 16 residues. V shed 5 bases, J shed 2 bases, and the junction held 10 bases outside the gene matches. The CDR3 protein is CASSPSLALSTDTQYF. The CDR3, as DNA: TGTGCCAGCAGCCCCTCACTAGCGCTCTCCACAGATACGCAGTATTTT.